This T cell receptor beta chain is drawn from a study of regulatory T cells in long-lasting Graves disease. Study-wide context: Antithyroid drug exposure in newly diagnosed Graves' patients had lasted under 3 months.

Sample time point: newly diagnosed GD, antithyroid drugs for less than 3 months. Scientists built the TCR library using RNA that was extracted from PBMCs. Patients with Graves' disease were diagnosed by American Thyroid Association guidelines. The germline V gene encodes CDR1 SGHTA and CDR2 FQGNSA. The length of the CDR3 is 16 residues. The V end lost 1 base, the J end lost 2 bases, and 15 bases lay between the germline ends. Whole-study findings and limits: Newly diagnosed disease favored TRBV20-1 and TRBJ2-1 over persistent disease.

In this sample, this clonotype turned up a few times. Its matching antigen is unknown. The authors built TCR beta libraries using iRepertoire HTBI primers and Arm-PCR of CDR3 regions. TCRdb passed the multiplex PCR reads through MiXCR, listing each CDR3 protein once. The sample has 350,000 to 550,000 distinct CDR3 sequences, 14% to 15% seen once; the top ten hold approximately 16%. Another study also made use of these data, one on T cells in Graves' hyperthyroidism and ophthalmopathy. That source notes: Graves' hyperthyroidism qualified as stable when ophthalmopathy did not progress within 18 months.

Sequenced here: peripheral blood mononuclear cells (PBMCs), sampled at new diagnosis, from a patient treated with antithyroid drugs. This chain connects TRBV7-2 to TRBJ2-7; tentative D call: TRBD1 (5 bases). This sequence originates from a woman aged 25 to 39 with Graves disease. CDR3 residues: CASSLGEGVVPYEQYF. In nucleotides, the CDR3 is TGTGCCAGCAGCTTAGGGGAAGGGGTCGTACCCTACGAGCAGTACTTC. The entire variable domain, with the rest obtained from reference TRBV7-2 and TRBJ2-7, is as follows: GAGVSQSPSNKVTEKGKDVELRCDPISGHTALYWYRQSLGQGLEFLIYFQGNSAPDKSGLPSDRFSAERTGGSVSTLTIQRTQQEDSAVYLCASSLGEGVVPYEQYFGPGTRLTVT.